The 20 T cell receptor beta chains below were found in one sample sequenced in a study of T cells after yellow fever vaccination. TCRdb re-analysed the 5' RACE reads in MiXCR, keeping a single row per CDR3 protein. The sample records 340,000 or so distinct CDR3 sequences, under 15% being singletons. Sequenced material: CD4+ T cells sorted from PBMCs, taken 15 days after the yellow fever booster vaccination. These receptors originate from a man aged 18-30 years who received the YFV17D yellow fever vaccine.

The CDR3 DNA reads as TGTGCCAGCAGCCAACCCATGGGGCGGGGCTTCCAAGAGACCCAGTACTTC. Translating gives CASSQPMGRGFQETQYF. The V and J genes are TRBV3-1 and TRBJ2-5; perhaps TRBD2 as D (6 bases). CDR3 length equals 17 residues. The germline gives CDR1 LGHDT, CDR2 YNNKEL (reference sequence). V lost 2 bases and J 1 base, leaving 17 bases between the germline ends.

This clonotype was counted only a few times. The chain uses TRBV5-4 and TRBJ2-3; D remains ambiguous. The germline gives CDR1 SGHNT, CDR2 YYREEE (reference sequence). The CDR3 totals 14 residues. V dropped 4 bases and J dropped 2 bases, with 11 bases sitting between them. In DNA form, the CDR3 reads TGTGCCAGCAGCGCCGGGCTAGTCACAGATACGCAGTATTTT. It codes for CASSAGLVTDTQYF.

The J gene is TRBJ1-2, the V gene TRBV3-1; D uncertain. Trimming took 4 bases from V and 4 from J, leaving 10 bases between them. The CDR3 covers 13 residues. The V gene's germline CDR1 is LGHDT and CDR2 YNNKEL (reference sequence). The CDR3 nucleotides are TGTGCCAGCAGCCTCCAGCGAGGCTATGGCTACACCTTC. Its protein product is CASSLQRGYGYTF.

This clonotype was found many times. The chain combines TRBV7-2 with TRBJ2-4; weak D call: TRBD1 (5 bases). The CDR3 is 14 amino acids. Looked up from germline, CDR1 is SGHTA and CDR2 is FQGNSA. Trimming took off 5 bases at V and 13 bases at J, with 21 bases between the two ends. The CDR3 reads CASSPSGASYSQYF. The CDR3, as DNA: TGTGCCAGCAGCCCCTCTGGGGCAAGTTATTCCCAGTACTTC.

This clonotype was counted a few times. This chain connects TRBV6-5 to TRBJ1-5, with D possibly being TRBD1 (6 bases). The length of the CDR3 is 13 residues. Germline lookup yields CDR1 MNHEY and CDR2 SVGAGI. V lost 7 bases and J 7 bases, leaving 14 bases between the germline ends. CDR3 protein: CASKGAGGQPQHF. CDR3 sequence (DNA): TGTGCCAGCAAAGGTGCGGGGGGCCAGCCCCAGCATTTT.

Only a few counts were recorded for this clonotype. This sequence joins TRBV18 and TRBJ2-3; no clear D. Germline V gives CDR1 KGHSH, CDR2 LQKENI. Trimming shortened V by 2 bases and J by 1 base, and 10 bases separated the two germline ends. The CDR3 is 15 amino acids. CDR3 sequence (DNA): TGTGCCAGCTCACCAAATATGGGTGGCACAGATACGCAGTATTTT. Protein: CASSPNMGGTDTQYF.

On this clonotype: Mismatch with germline at one junction end may stem from a read error. This chain connects TRBV5-1 to TRBJ2-1; 7 nucleotides agree with TRBD2. The CDR3 consists of 13 residues. Germline CDR1 reads SGHRS; CDR2 reads YFSETQ. The CDR3, as DNA: TGCGCCAGCAGGCCGGGGGGAGTCGATGAGCTGTTCTTC. This encodes CASRPGGVDELFF.

This clonotype was counted between two and nine times. The chain carries TRBV5-4 and TRBJ1-1; the D is unclear. Germline CDR1 reads SGHNT; CDR2 reads YYREEE (reference sequence). V was pared by 1 base and J by 8 bases, with 9 bases between. This CDR3 region has 12 residues. The CDR3 spells CASSLKDVEAFF. DNA for the CDR3: TGTGCCAGCAGCTTGAAGGATGTGGAAGCTTTCTTT.

At least ten counts were recorded for this clonotype. This chain joins TRBV18 and TRBJ1-6; D is uncertain. The CDR3 runs 15 residues. Looked up from germline, CDR1 is KGHSH and CDR2 is LQKENI. V was pared by 3 bases and J by 0 bases, with 6 bases between. The chain's CDR3 is CASSPKSSYNSPLHF. As DNA, the CDR3 is TGTGCCAGCTCACCGAAGAGCTCCTATAATTCACCCCTCCACTTT.

This clonotype was found a few times. The rearrangement uses TRBV12-3 or TRBV12-4 and TRBJ1-6; 9 bases are a match to TRBD1. This CDR3 is 16 amino acids long. V lost 6 bases, J lost 4 bases, and 7 bases stayed unmatched. The CDR3 DNA is TGTGCCAGCAGGCAGACCGGGACAGGGTATAATTCACCCCTCCACTTT. Translated, it gives CASRQTGTGYNSPLHF.

CDR3 sequence (DNA): TGTGCCAGCAGCTTCCCCTGGGCGGGGGGCGATGGCTACACCTTC. It encodes CASSFPWAGGDGYTF. The chain couples TRBV7-9 to TRBJ1-2; TRBD1 is a possible D gene (6 bases). Trimming left V 3 bases short and J 6 bases short, with 17 bases between. CDR3 length: 15 amino acids. From germline, CDR1 is SEHNR and CDR2 FQNEAQ (reference sequence).

This clonotype was detected only a few times. V and J are TRBV6-1 and TRBJ2-7; D assignment may be TRBD1 or TRBD2 (5 bases each). CDR1 and CDR2 from the germline V gene are MNHNS and SASEGT. The CDR3 contains 13 residues. Trimming took off 2 bases at V and 6 bases at J, with 11 bases between the two ends. This CDR3 reads CASSEFAGAEQYV. DNA of the CDR3: TGTGCCAGCAGTGAATTCGCCGGGGCCGAGCAGTACGTC.

This clonotype was observed at least ten times. V gene TRBV28 combines with J gene TRBJ1-2; D remains ambiguous. The length of the CDR3 is 12 residues. V was pared by 6 bases and J by 6 bases, with 11 bases between. CDR1 MDHEN and CDR2 SYDVKM come from the germline V gene. The CDR3 reads CASRGPYDGYTF. The CDR3 nucleotides read TGTGCCAGCAGAGGCCCCTACGATGGCTACACCTTC.

The CDR3 DNA sequence: TGTGCCAGCAACCGAGACCCCTCCCTTGGAGCTTTCTTT. Amino acids: CASNRDPSLGAFF. This rearrangement joins TRBV14 to TRBJ1-1; unclear D gene. In germline, CDR1 is SGHDN, CDR2 FVKESK. Deletions cut 7 bases from V and 10 bases from J, with 19 bases between. CDR3 length: 13 amino acids.

The DNA for the CDR3 is TGTGCCAGCAGCCCCCAAGCTCAGGACAGGGGTCGGTTGGACGAGCAGTACTTC. Protein: CASSPQAQDRGRLDEQYF. V is TRBV7-2 and J is TRBJ2-7, with 9 bases lining up with TRBD1. Trimming at V came to 5 bases and at J to 5 bases, leaving 19 bases not matched to a gene. The CDR3 consists of 18 residues. CDR1 SGHTA and CDR2 FQGNSA come from the germline V gene.

A few counts support this clonotype. This chain links TRBV7-9 with TRBJ1-2; D unresolved. Trimming cost V 8 bases and J 6 bases, with 4 bases left between them. Looked up from germline, CDR1 is SEHNR and CDR2 is FQNEAQ (reference sequence). The CDR3 is made up of 9 amino acids. In DNA, the CDR3 is TGTGCCAGCGGCGATGGCTACACCTTC. It translates to CASGDGYTF.

This clonotype was found a few times. V and J are TRBV11-2 and TRBJ1-2; D may be TRBD1 (6 bases). Trimming shortened V by 4 bases and J by 4 bases, and 13 bases separated the two germline ends. The V gene's germline CDR1 is SGHAT and CDR2 FQNNGV. The CDR3 totals 14 residues. As DNA, the CDR3 is TGTGCCAGCAGCTCTTTCAGGGGTAGCTATGGCTACACCTTC. Residues: CASSSFRGSYGYTF.

The chain recombines TRBV30 with TRBJ2-7; TRBD2 matches at 10 bases. The ends lost 0 bases at V and 2 bases at J; junction bases unmatched: 1. This CDR3 region has 14 residues. Looked up from germline, CDR1 is GTSNPN and CDR2 is SVGIG (reference sequence). As DNA, the CDR3 is TGTGCCTGGAGTGTCAGCGGGGGGGCCTACGAGCAGTACTTC. This codes for CAWSVSGGAYEQYF.

This clonotype was observed at least ten times. The rearrangement joins TRBV3-1 to TRBJ2-7; D may be TRBD1 or TRBD2 (6 bases each). There are 16 residues in the CDR3. Trimming shortened V by 0 bases and J by 0 bases, and 12 bases separated the two germline ends. Germline assignment: CDR1 LGHDT and CDR2 YNNKEL (reference sequence). CDR3 DNA sequence: TGTGCCAGCAGCCAAGATGAAGGGGGGTGCTCCTACGAGCAGTACGTC. It yields the protein CASSQDEGGCSYEQYV.

The chain carries TRBV7-3 and TRBJ2-2, with D possibly called TRBD1 or TRBD2 (5 bases each). Trimming left V 2 bases short and J 5 bases short, with 15 bases between. Germline CDR1 and CDR2: SGHTA and FQGTGA. The CDR3 has 16 amino acids. CDR3 in DNA: TGTGCCAGCAGCTTACTAGGGGTGGGACCAACCGGGGAGCTGTTTTTT. Translated, it gives CASSLLGVGPTGELFF.